This T cell receptor (beta chain) was sequenced in a study of cytomegalovirus exposure and HLA in healthy donors. The wider study: Both the approximately 120 validation repertoires and the approximately 670 first-cohort repertoires used the same platform, as reported by a later analysis.

Method: immunoSEQ multiplex PCR; TCRdb's copy keeps in-frame clones and lacks some. The sample includes about 150,000 clones, just over 85% of them seen just once. This CDR3 spans 17 amino acids. V shed 4 bases and J 6 bases; nucleotides not matched to a gene: 6. Germline assignment: CDR1 MNHNS and CDR2 SASEGT. Notes on this clone: Its antigen is unidentified.

General observations from the study: As confirmed in vitro, a few CMV-associated chains were specific for CMV antigens. The investigators catalogued 180 or so TCR beta chains as cytomegalovirus-associated. Subsequent analysis found a tendency for first-cohort TCR clusters to co-occur within the 120 or so validation repertoires.

The sample consisted of PBMCs. This chain connects TRBV6-1 to TRBJ2-2, with 15 bases that match TRBD2. The receptor comes from a human donor in good health. CDR3 sequence reads: CASSGTSGRGPPGELFF. CDR3 DNA: TGTGCCAGCAGTGGGACTAGCGGGAGGGGTCCCCCCGGGGAGCTGTTTTTT.